This paragraph reports one T cell receptor beta chain. This clonotype was picked up many times. No cognate antigen has been identified for it. Base-call qualities are not available, and no considerably larger clone is one nucleotide away. The sample belongs to a study of CD8 T cells in ankylosing spondylitis (dated by TCRdb to about 2017). Regarding the study in general: T cell receptor beta repertoires were profiled in healthy donors and ankylosing spondylitis patients so that disease-linked TCR variants could be found. The full study cohort comprised 25 ankylosing spondylitis patients and 85 to 120 healthy donors. Samples of peripheral blood were taken, and for ankylosing spondylitis patients, synovial fluid was collected as well.

V is cut by 2 bases and J by 1 base, and the space between the germline ends is 5 bases. From its cysteine to its phenylalanine, the CDR3 spans 13 amino acids. The sequence is cut down to CDR3 DNA, 39 bases in frame from base 1. Broader findings and caveats from the paper: The disease-linked clones were reported as significantly enriched in matched synovial fluid samples from ankylosing spondylitis patients. Blood from ankylosing spondylitis patients appeared to be characterized by a TCR beta motif composed of eight or nine highly homologous amino acid variants. In peripheral blood, the disease-linked clones were found at relatively low frequencies and had a CD8+ phenotype. Some of the motif variants had been reported before in the synovial fluid and blood of reactive arthritis patients, a finding that suggests common disease-initiation mechanisms.

TCRdb lists the instrument as Illumina HiSeq 2500. Quantitative 5'-RACE with molecular barcodes was the method used to prepare the TCR beta libraries. As for the original processing: A new computational method, built on a probabilistic model of VDJ rearrangement, was used to identify disease-linked TCR variants. TCRdb trimmed the raw reads at Q25, called clones with MiXCR and kept productive beta chains. Each entry is one CDR3 protein sequence, shown with its most common DNA and genes. The V and J calls were determined by TCRdb, not by the authors. The sample profile shows 35,000 to 45,000 distinct CDR3 sequences; 11% of them were found once. The biggest ten clones account for 1.4% of the sample.

This receptor was obtained from a male donor with ankylosing spondylitis or in good health (not recorded which). The V gene is TRBV12-3 or TRBV12-4 and the J gene is TRBJ1-1; no D segment can be confidently identified. Specimen: blood, either unsorted or a sorted T cell fraction (not recorded which). DNA sequence: TGTGCCAGCAGTTTACATGAGAACACTGAAGCTTTCTTT. The translation is CASSLHENTEAFF.